This note documents a single TCR beta chain sequence. It has no known antigen specificity. A read error may account for a junction end that differs from germline. This entry belongs to a study of shared clonotypes between healthy human individuals (dated by TCRdb to the early 2020s). Regarding the study in general: Three men and two women, aged 18 to 49 years, made up the cohort. For each donor, CD4 naive and CD4 memory were each run on three plates, CD8 naive on two plates, and CD8 memory on one plate. Blood TCR repertoires of four to six healthy adults were deeply sequenced to estimate repertoire size and the extent of clonotype sharing between individuals. To increase sequencing depth and limit assay-specific biases, different laboratories used diverse techniques to prepare libraries and sequence TCR repertoires. Leukapheresis yielded between about 0.94 and 8.9 billion PBMCs per donor.

TCR CDR3 regions were amplified from genomic DNA by multiplex PCR using the deep immunoSEQ assay. For each cell subset, the extracted genomic DNA was distributed evenly across all wells of several immunoSEQ 96-well plates, and each plate served as one replicate. For sorted subsets, approximately 210 ng of genomic DNA, equivalent to roughly 33,000 T cell genomes, went into each replicate PCR. Purified libraries were measured with a Qubit 3.0 fluorometer, size-checked on a Bioanalyzer 2100, and measured again with the KAPA Library Quantification kit. Every immunoSEQ 96-well plate was sequenced on a separate single-read 150-cycle Illumina NextSeq 550 flow cell. From the authors' description of their analysis: Because the immunoSEQ output held only junctional sequences and lacked quality scores, the filtering could not match the filtering applied to full-length reads. To assign V/J genes and CDR3, sequences were annotated against IMGT germline references using PyIR, a Python wrapper for IgBLAST v1.9. Reads were removed for weak V/J assignments (E-value above 1e-6), missing CDR3, stop codons, out-of-frame junctions, or ambiguous translated residues. V3J clonotypes were defined by identical inferred V gene, J gene, and CDR3 amino acid sequence. Percentage overlap between repertoires was calculated by dividing the number of shared unique clonotypes by the size of the smaller repertoire. Three approaches were used to assess repertoire richness: RTK rarefaction, the Chao1 estimator, and Recon v2.1 estimates of unobserved clonotypes. OLGA was used to compute generation probabilities for all TCRbeta clonotypes that the gDNA method yielded from a handful of donors. TCRdb took over this immuneACCESS table, retaining in-frame rearrangements with V and J assigned. Such tables are incomplete; in checked studies, under half of the missing clones stem from an unresolved V gene, and the remainder is unexplained. V and J calls plus clone size are reproduced from that table; the DNA served to infer D and trimming. This sample lists about 2.5 million clones; roughly 92% were detected once. The ten largest make up more than 0.35% of the sample.

General conclusions and limits of the study: Sampling was restricted to blood, and TCR repertoires in tissues likely differ from the TCR repertoires found in blood. Rarefaction of sorted-subset datasets indicated incomplete sequencing despite the large sequencing depth. Compared with non-shared clonotypes, the clonotypes found in all four sorted-subset donors had higher generation probabilities. Estimated clonotype richness was generally larger for naive than for memory subsets. Pairwise subsampling indicated that sequencing depth was expected to affect the degree of clonotype sharing among donors. The genetic and exposure-history diversity represented was limited by the small number of donors. About 4.5% of naive CD4, 3.5% of naive CD8, approximately 2% of memory CD4, and approximately 0.39% of memory CD8 clonotypes were shared across a few donors.

The donors were healthy, HIV-negative adults with no recently reported acute infections or vaccinations. All donors were Caucasian adults living in Nashville, Tennessee, USA. CD4+ T cells were enriched by magnetic negative selection, after which naive cells were positively selected on CD45RA and the negative fraction was taken as the memory subset. Blood was collected by leukapheresis, and PBMCs were isolated by Ficoll-Histopaque density gradient centrifugation and then cryopreserved in liquid nitrogen vapor phase. Analytical flow cytometry was used to check the purity and quantity of every magnetically sorted T cell population. Genomic DNA was isolated from each sorted fraction and quantified by UV absorbance on a Nanodrop 2000c. The germline V gene gives CDR1 as MNHEY and CDR2 as SVGAGI. The CDR3, cysteine through phenylalanine, is 13 amino acids long. The DNA shown is the 39-base CDR3, in frame from base 1.

This TCR derives from a man aged 18 to 29 in good health. Some clones in this sample may be carry-over from other donors' samples. Source material: naive CD4+ T cells from PBMCs. The meaning of the sample's cell subset or site label: CD45RA+ positively selected. The sequence links TRBV6-5 to TRBJ2-7; the D region may be TRBD1 or TRBD2, each matching 5 bases equally. DNA sequence: TGTGCCAGCAGTCGGGACCCCTCCGACGAGCAGTACTTC. Its coded protein is CASSRDPSDEQYF.